This entry lists 7 T cell receptor beta chains sequenced from one sample in a study of response to subunit inactivated influenza vaccine. TCRdb independently ran MiXCR on the RT-PCR reads; one entry per CDR3 protein. This repertoire shows 500,000 or so distinct CDR3 sequences, approximately 16% found once; its top ten account for roughly 3.1%. The sample was CD4+ T cells sorted from PBMCs, taken less than 30 months after vaccination. These receptors came from a man aged 45-69 years who received an inactivated influenza vaccine.

The chain employs TRBV9 and TRBJ1-6; the D is unclear. The CDR3 is made up of 14 amino acids. The V and J ends lost 3 bases and 12 bases respectively, with 16 bases between them. The germline V gene has CDR1 SGDLS and CDR2 YYNGEE. The CDR3 spells CASSAHSGDRPLHF. CDR3 bases: TGTGCCAGCAGCGCCCACAGTGGGGATCGACCCCTCCACTTT.

The J gene is TRBJ1-6, the V gene TRBV10-3, with a weak D call TRBD1 (5 bases). The germline CDR1 and CDR2 sequences are ENHRY and SYGVKD. CDR3 length: 14 residues. Trimming removed 0 bases at V and 10 bases at J, with 10 bases between. The CDR3 DNA reads as TGTGCCATCAGTGAGTCGGCAGGGAAATCACCCCTCCACTTT. Protein sequence: CAISESAGKSPLHF.

V usage is TRBV7-2 and J usage is TRBJ2-3, with TRBD1 matching 7 bases. CDR1 and CDR2 (germline): SGHTA, FQGNSA. Germline trimming cut 8 bases from V and 2 bases from J; bases unmatched to any gene: 7. The CDR3 sequence is 14 residues long. The CDR3 region has the DNA TGTGCCAGCGGACAGGCGAGTTTCACAGATACGCAGTATTTT. As protein: CASGQASFTDTQYF.

The rearrangement links TRBV20-1 to TRBJ2-2, with 8 bases aligning to TRBD2. V gave up 4 bases and J gave up 4 bases; unmatched junction bases: 8. The germline V gene has CDR1 DFQATT and CDR2 SNEGSKA (reference sequence). This CDR3 comprises 15 residues. This CDR3 is CSAKVEAGATGELFF. The DNA for the CDR3 is TGCAGTGCTAAAGTAGAAGCGGGGGCCACCGGGGAGCTGTTTTTT.

The chain combines TRBV7-2 with TRBJ2-1; D might be TRBD2 (5 bases). V lost 5 bases, J lost 4 bases, and 15 bases lay in between. The CDR3 runs to 15 residues. Germline CDR1 and CDR2: SGHTA and FQGNSA. The CDR3 bases are TGTGCCAGCAGCCGCGCGGCAGCGGAATACAATGAGCAGTTCTTC. The encoded protein is CASSRAAAEYNEQFF. Based on the CDR3 plus reference TRBV7-2 and TRBJ2-1, the full variable domain is GAGVSQSPSNKVTEKGKDVELRCDPISGHTALYWYRQSLGQGLEFLIYFQGNSAPDKSGLPSDRFSAERTGGSVSTLTIQRTQQEDSAVYLCASSRAAAEYNEQFFGPGTRLTVL.

This clonotype was found a few times. The junction shows a germline mismatch at one end, possibly a read error. The rearrangement links TRBV20-1 to TRBJ2-3; TRBD2 matches at 13 bases. The CDR3 length is 18 residues. Germline V gene lookup returns CDR1 DFQATT and CDR2 SNEGSKA (reference sequence). CDR3 sequence reads: CCARNPARTSGGGNTQYF. The CDR3 DNA reads as TGCTGTGCTAGAAACCCCGCCCGGACTAGCGGGGGTGGAAATACGCAGTATTTT.

In its sample, this clonotype was seen a few times. The rearrangement joins TRBV7-2 to TRBJ2-2, with 8 bases lining up with TRBD2. The CDR3 consists of 16 residues. CDR1 SGHTA and CDR2 FQGNSA come from the germline V gene. J lost 1 base, V lost 3 bases, and 4 bases had no gene match. The CDR3 is CASSFMGTRNTGELFF. The DNA for the CDR3 is TGTGCCAGCAGCTTTATGGGGACTAGGAACACCGGGGAGCTGTTTTTT.